The subject of this entry is one T cell receptor beta chain. It has no known antigen specificity. Per-base qualities were not stored, and no clone one base away is much larger. This sample stems from a study of T-cell reconstitution after alpha-beta-depleted transplantation in children (dated by TCRdb to the mid-2010s). The study in broad terms: T-cell immune reconstitution after TCRalphabeta/CD19-depleted allogeneic hematopoietic cell transplantation in children was quantitatively tracked in the study by means of TCR repertoire profiling.

Taken from the germline V gene (reference sequence), the CDR1 and CDR2 loops are SGHKS and YYEKEE. Taken from cysteine to phenylalanine, the CDR3 has 15 residues. Only the CDR3 DNA is retained, 45 bases long and in frame from the first base. The trim is 3 bases for V and 7 bases for J, with a gap of 17 bases between the germline ends. Receptor amplification or capture employed PCR. The reads were generated on an Illumina HiSeq 2500. To normalize quantification of the TCRbeta repertoire, the TCR libraries were built with molecular barcoding that relied on unique molecular identifiers. The public reads were run again by TCRdb, first through fastp at Q25 and then through MiXCR, and only productive beta chains were kept. Rows with one shared CDR3 protein collapse into an entry with the most common genes and DNA. Counted in this sample were approximately 420,000 distinct CDR3 sequences; 9.5% to 13% of them appeared once. Roughly 6% of the sample lies in the top ten.

This clonotype was sampled from a human donor who donated a stem cell graft to a child with acute myeloid leukemia. The specimen was PBMCs from the stem cell graft donor, collected from the stem cell graft. The chain is encoded by TRBV5-5 joined to TRBJ1-5; a tentative D call is TRBD1 (6 bases match). The CDR3 reads as follows: CASSWTTGGRQPQHF. The DNA sequence follows: TGTGCCAGCAGCTGGACCACGGGGGGCAGGCAGCCCCAGCATTTT.